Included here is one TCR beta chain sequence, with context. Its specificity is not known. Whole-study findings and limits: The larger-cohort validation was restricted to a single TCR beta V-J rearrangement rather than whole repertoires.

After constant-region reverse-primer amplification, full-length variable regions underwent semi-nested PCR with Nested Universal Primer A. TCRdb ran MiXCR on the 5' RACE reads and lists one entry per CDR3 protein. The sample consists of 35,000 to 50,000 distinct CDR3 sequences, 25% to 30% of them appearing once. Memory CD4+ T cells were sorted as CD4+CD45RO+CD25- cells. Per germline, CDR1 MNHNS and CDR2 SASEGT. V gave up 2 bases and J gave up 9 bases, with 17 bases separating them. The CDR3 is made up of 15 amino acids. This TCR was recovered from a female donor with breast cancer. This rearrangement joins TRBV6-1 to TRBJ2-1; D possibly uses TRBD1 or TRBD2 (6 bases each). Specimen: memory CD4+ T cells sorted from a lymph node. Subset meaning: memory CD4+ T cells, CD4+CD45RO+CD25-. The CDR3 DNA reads TGTGCCAGCAGTGAAAGGGGGGCGCTCCGCCTTGAGCAGTTCTTC. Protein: CASSERGALRLEQFF.